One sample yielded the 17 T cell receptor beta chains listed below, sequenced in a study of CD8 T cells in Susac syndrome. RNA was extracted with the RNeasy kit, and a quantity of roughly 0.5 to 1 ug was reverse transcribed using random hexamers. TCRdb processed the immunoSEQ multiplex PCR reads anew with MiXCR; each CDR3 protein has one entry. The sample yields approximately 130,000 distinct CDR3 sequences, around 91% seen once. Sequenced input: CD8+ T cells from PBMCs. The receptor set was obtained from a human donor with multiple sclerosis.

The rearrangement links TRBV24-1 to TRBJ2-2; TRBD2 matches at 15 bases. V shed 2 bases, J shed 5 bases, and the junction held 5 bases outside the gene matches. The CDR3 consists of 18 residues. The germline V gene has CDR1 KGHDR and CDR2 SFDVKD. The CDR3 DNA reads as TGTGCCACCAGTGATTCAGGGACTAGCGGGAGGAGAACCGGGGAGCTGTTTTTT. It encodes CATSDSGTSGRRTGELFF.

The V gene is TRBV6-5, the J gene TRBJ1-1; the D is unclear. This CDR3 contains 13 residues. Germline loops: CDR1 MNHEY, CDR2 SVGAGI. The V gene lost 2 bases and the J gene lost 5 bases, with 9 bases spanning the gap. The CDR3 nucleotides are TGTGCCAGCAGTTACGGGGTCCGGACTGAAGCTTTCTTT. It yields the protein CASSYGVRTEAFF.

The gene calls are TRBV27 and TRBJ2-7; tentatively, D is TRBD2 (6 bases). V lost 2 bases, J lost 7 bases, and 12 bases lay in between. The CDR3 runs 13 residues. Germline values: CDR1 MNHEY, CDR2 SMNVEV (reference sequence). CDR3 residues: CASSLTSLREQYF. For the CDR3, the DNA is TGTGCCAGCAGTTTAACTAGCTTGCGGGAGCAGTACTTC.

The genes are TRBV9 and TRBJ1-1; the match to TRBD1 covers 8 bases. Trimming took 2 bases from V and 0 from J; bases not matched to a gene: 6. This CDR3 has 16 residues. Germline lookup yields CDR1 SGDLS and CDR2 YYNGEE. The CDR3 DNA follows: TGTGCCAGCAGCGTGGGACAGGAGAACATGAACACTGAAGCTTTCTTT. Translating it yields CASSVGQENMNTEAFF.

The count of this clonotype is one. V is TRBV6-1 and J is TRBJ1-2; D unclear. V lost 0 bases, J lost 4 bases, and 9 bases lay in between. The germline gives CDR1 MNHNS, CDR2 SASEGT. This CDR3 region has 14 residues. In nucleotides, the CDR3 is TGTGCCAGCAGTGAAGCGCAACTCTTCTATGGCTACACCTTC. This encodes CASSEAQLFYGYTF.

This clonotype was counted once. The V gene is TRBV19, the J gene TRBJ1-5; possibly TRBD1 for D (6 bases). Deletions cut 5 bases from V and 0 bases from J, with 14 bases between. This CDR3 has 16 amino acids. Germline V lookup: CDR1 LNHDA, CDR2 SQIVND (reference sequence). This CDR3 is CASSRQGLYSNQPQHF. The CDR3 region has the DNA TGTGCCAGTAGTCGGCAGGGGCTGTATAGCAATCAGCCCCAGCATTTT.

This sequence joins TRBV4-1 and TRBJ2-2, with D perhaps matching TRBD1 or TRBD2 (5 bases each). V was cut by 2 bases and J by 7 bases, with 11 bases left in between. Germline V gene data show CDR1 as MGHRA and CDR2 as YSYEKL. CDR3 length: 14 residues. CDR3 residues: CASSQLGVGGELFF. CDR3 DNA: TGCGCCAGCAGCCAATTGGGGGTCGGCGGGGAGCTGTTTTTT.

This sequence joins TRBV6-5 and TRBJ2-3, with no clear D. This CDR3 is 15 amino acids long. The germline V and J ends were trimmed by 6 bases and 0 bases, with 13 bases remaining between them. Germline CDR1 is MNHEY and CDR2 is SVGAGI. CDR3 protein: CASSPFVTSTDTQYF. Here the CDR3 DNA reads TGTGCCAGCAGCCCTTTCGTTACTAGCACAGATACGCAGTATTTT.

The CDR3, as DNA: TGTGCCAGCAGCTGGACGGAGAGCCCAGGGGACCAGTACTTC. Translated: CASSWTESPGDQYF. The chain is built from TRBV5-6 and TRBJ2-5, with D maybe TRBD1 (6 bases). Germline V lookup: CDR1 SGHDT, CDR2 YYEEEE. V was clipped by 3 bases and J by 10 bases, with 19 bases between them. The CDR3 totals 14 residues.

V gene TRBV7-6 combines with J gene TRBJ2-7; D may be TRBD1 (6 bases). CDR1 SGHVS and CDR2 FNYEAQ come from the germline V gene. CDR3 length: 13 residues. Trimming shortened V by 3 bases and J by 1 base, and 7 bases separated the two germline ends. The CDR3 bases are TGTGCCAGCAGCTTTGACAGGTCCTACGAGCAGTACTTC. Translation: CASSFDRSYEQYF.

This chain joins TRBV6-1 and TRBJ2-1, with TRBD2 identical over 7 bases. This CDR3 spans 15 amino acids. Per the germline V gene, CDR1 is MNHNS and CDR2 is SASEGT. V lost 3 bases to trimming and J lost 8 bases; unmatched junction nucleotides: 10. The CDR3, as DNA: TGTGCCAGCAGTGAGGGCGGGAGCTCGGCGGATGAGCAGTTCTTC. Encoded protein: CASSEGGSSADEQFF.

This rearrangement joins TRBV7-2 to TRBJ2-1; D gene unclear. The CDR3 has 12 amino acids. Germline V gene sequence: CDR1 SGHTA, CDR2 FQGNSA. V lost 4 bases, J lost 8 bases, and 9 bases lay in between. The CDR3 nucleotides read TGTGCCAGCAGCTCCTATAATGATGAGCAGTTCTTC. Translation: CASSSYNDEQFF.

The CDR3 loop is CASRFLGDYYEQYF. CDR3 DNA: TGTGCCAGCAGGTTCTTAGGGGACTACTACGAGCAGTACTTC. The chain couples TRBV27 to TRBJ2-7, with 7 nucleotides matching TRBD2. CDR1 and CDR2 (germline): MNHEY, SMNVEV (reference sequence). Trimming at V came to 6 bases and at J to 3 bases, leaving 8 bases not matched to a gene. CDR3 size: 14 residues.

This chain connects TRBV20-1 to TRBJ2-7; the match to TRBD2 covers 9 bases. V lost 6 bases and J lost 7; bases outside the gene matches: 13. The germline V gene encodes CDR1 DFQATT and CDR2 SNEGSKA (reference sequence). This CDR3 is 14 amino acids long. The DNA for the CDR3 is TGCAGTGCCCCCGGGACTAGCAAGTCGGGAGAGCAGTACTTC. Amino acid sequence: CSAPGTSKSGEQYF.

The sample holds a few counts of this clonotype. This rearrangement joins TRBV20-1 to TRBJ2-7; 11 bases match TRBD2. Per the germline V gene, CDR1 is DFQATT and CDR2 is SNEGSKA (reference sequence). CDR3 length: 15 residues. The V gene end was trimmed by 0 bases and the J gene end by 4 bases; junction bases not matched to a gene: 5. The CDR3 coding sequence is TGCAGTGCTAGAGACCAACTAGCGGGAGTATACGAGCAGTACTTC. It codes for CSARDQLAGVYEQYF.

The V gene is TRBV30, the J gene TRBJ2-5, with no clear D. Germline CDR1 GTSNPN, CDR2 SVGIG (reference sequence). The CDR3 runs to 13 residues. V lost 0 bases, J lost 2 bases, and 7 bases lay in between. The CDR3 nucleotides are TGTGCCTGGAGTGTAGGGCAGCAAGAGACCCAGTACTTC. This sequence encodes CAWSVGQQETQYF.

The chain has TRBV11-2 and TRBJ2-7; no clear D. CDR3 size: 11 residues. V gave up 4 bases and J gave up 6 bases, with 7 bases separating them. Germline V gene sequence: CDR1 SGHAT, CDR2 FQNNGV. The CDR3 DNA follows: TGTGCCAGCAGCTCCTCAGTCGAGCAGTACTTC. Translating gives CASSSSVEQYF. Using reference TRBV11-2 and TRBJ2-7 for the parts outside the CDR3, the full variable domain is EAGVAQSPRYKIIEKRQSVAFWCNPISGHATLYWYQQILGQGPKLLIQFQNNGVVDDSQLPKDRFSAERLKGVDSTLKIQPAKLEDSAVYLCASSSSVEQYFGPGTRLTVT.